This T cell receptor beta chain is from a study of neurological immune-mediated disorders. V lost 4 bases and J lost 0; bases outside the gene matches: 5. The CDR3 covers 17 residues. The germline gives CDR1 MNHEY, CDR2 SVGAGI. This clonotype was counted at least ten times. Over 190 million TCR-beta sequences from 15-18 subjects came out of each sequencing run. TCRdb passed the 5' RACE reads through MiXCR, listing each CDR3 protein once. The profile shows more than 25,000 distinct CDR3 sequences, approximately 24% of them singletons. Sorted libraries came from 950,000 to 1,000,000 CD4+ or CD8+ T cells.

The genes are TRBV6-5 and TRBJ2-7; 14 nucleotides line up with TRBD2. The sequenced sample was CD4+ T cells from blood. The sequence derives from a middle-aged man with HTLV-1-associated myelopathy (HAM/TSP). CDR3 loop: CASSLGLAGGSSYEQYF. CDR3 DNA: TGTGCCAGCAGTTTAGGACTAGCGGGAGGAAGCTCCTACGAGCAGTACTTC.